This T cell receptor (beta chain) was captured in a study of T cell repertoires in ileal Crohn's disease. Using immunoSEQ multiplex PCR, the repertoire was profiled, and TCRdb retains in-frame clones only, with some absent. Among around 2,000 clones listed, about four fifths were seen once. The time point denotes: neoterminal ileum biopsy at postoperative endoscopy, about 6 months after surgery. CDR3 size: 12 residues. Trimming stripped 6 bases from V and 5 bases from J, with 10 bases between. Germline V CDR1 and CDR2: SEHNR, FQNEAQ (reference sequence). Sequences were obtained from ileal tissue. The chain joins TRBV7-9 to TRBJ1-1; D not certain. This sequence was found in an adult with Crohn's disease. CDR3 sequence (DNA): TGTGCCAGCAGAACGAGAGGAACTGAAGCTTTCTTT. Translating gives CASRTRGTEAFF. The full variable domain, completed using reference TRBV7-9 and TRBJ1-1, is DTGVSQNPRHKITKRGQNVTFRCDPISEHNRLYWYRQTLGQGPEFLTYFQNEAQLEKSRLLSDRFSAERPKGSFSTLEIQRTEQGDSAMYLCASRTRGTEAFFGQGTRLTVV.